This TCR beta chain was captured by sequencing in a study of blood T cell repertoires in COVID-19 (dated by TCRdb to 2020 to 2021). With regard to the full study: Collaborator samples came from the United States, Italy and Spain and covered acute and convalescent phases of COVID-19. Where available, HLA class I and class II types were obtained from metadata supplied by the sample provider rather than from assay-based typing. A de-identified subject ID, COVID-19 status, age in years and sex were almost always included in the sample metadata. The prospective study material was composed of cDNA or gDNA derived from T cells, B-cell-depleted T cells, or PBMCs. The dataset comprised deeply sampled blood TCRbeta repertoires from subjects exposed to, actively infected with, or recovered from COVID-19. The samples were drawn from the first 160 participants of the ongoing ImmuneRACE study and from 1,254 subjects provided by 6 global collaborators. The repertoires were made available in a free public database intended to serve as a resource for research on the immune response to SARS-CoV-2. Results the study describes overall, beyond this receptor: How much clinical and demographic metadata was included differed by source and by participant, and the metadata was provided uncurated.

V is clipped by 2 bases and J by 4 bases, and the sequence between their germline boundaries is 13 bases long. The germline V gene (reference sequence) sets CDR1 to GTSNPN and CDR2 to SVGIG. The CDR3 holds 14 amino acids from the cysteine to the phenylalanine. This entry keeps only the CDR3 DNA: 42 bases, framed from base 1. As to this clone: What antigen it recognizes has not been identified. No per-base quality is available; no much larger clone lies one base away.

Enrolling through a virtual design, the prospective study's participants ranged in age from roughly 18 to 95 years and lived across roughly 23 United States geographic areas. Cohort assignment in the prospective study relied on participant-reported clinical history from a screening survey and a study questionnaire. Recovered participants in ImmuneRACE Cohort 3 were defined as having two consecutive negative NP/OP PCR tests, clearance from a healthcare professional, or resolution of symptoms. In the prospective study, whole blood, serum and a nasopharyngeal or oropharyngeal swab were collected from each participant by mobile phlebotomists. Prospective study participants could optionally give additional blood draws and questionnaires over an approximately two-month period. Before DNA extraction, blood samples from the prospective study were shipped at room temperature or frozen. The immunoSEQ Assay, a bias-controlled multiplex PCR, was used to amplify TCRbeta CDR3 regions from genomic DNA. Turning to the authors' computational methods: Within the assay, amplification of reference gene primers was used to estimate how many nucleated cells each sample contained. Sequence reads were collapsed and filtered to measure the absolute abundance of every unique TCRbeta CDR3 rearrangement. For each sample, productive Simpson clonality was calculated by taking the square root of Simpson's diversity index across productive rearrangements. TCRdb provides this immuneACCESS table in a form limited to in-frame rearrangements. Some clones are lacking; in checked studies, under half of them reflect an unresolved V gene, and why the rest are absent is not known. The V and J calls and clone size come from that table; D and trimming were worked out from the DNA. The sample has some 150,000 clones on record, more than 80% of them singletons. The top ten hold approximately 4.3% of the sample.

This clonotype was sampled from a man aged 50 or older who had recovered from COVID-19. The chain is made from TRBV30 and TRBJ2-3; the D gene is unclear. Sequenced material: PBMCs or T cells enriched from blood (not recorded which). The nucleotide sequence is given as TGTGCCTGGAGTTCCCCTTCTTGGCCAGATACGCAGTATTTT. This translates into CAWSSPSWPDTQYF.